The present T cell receptor beta chain was sequenced within a study of blood T cell repertoires in COVID-19. Study context: Specimens from acute and convalescent COVID-19 originated in the United States, Italy and Spain. Sample material is recorded as cDNA or gDNA derived from T cells, B-cell-depleted T cells, or PBMCs.

The CDR3 consists of 14 residues. Trimming removed 1 base from V and 2 bases from J, with 9 bases in between. CDR1 SGHAT and CDR2 FQNNGV come from the germline V gene. How the authors handled the data: Reference gene primer amplification in the assay estimated nucleated cell counts. The data were produced by immunoSEQ multiplex PCR, yet TCRdb's version contains in-frame clones alone and is incomplete. D and trimming come from the DNA, and the V and J calls and clone size come from that table. The sample records 200,000 to 300,000 clones, approximately 90% being singletons. V usage is TRBV11-2 and J usage is TRBJ2-7; D might be TRBD2 (5 bases). The receptor was derived from a woman aged 40 to 50 who had recovered from COVID-19. What was sequenced was peripheral blood. The CDR3: CASSLGAGAYEQYV. The DNA for the CDR3 is TGTGCCAGCAGCTTAGGGGCCGGGGCCTACGAGCAGTACGTC.